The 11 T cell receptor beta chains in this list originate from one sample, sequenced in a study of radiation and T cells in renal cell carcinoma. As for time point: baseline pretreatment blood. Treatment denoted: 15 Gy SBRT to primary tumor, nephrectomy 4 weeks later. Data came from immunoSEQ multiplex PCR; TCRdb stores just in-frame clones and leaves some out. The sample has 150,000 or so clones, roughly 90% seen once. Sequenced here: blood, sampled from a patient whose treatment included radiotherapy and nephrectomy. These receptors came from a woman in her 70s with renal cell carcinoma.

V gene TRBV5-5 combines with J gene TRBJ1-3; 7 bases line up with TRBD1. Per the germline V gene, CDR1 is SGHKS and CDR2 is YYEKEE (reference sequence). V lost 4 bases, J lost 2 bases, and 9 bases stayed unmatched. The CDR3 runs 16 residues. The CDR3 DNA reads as TGTGCCAGCAGCGCGTTGATTCAGGGGGCTGGAAACACCATATATTTT. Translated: CASSALIQGAGNTIYF.

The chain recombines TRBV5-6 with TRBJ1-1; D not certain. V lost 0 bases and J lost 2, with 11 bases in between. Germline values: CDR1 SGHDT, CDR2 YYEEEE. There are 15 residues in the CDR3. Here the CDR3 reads CASSLGSSFNTEAFF. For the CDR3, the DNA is TGTGCCAGCAGCTTGGGGTCGAGCTTCAACACTGAAGCTTTCTTT.

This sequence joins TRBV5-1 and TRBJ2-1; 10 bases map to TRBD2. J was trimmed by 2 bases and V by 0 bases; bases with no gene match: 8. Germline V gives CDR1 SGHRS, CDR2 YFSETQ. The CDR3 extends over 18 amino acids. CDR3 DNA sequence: TGCGCCAGCAGCTTGGCCACTCCTCTAGCGGGAGCCTACAATGAGCAGTTCTTC. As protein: CASSLATPLAGAYNEQFF.

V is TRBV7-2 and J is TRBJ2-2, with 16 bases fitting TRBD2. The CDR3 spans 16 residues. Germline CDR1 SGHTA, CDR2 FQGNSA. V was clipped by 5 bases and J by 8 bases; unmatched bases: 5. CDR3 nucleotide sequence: TGTGCCAGCAGCCCAGGGACTAGCGGGGGGGCAGGGGAGCTGTTTTTT. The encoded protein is CASSPGTSGGAGELFF.

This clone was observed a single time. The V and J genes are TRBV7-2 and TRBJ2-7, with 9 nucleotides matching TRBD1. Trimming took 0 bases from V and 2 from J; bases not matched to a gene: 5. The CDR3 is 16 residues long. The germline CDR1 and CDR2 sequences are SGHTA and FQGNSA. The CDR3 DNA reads TGTGCCAGCAGCTTAGCAGGGACAGGGAATACCTACGAGCAGTACTTC. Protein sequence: CASSLAGTGNTYEQYF.

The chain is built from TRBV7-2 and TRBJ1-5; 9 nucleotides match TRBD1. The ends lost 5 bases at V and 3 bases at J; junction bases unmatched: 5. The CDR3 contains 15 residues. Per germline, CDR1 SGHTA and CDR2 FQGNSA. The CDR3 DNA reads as TGTGCCAGCAGCGAAGGGACAGGGCACAATCAGCCCCAGCATTTT. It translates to CASSEGTGHNQPQHF.

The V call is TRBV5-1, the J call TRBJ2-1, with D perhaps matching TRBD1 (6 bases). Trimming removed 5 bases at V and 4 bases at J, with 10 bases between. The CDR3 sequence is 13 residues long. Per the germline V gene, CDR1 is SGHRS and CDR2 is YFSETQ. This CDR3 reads CASSRDTYNEQFF. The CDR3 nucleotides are TGCGCCAGCAGTCGGGACACTTACAATGAGCAGTTCTTC.

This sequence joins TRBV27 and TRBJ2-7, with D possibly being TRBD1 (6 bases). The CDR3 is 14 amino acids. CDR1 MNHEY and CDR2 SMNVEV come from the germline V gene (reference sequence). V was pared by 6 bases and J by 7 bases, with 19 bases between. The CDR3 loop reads CASSSRGRILEQYF. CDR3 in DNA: TGTGCCAGCAGCTCCAGGGGTCGGATCCTGGAGCAGTACTTC.

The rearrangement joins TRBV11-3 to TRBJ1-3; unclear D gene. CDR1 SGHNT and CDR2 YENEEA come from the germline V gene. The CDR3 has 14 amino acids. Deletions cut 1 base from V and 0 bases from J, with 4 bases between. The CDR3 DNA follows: TGTGCCAGCAGCTTAGGCGCCTCTGGAAACACCATATATTTT. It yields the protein CASSLGASGNTIYF.

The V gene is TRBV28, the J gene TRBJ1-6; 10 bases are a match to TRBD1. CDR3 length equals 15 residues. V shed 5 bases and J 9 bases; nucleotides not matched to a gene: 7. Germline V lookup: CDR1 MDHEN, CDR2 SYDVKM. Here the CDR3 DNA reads TGTGCCAGCAGTACGGGACAGGGGACCGGTTCACCCCTCCACTTT. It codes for CASSTGQGTGSPLHF.

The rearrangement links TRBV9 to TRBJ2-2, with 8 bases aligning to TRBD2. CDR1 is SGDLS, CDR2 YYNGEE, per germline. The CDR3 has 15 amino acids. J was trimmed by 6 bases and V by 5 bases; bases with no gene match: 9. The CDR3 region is CASSALAGGSGELFF. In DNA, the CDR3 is TGTGCCAGCAGTGCGCTGGCGGGGGGCTCCGGGGAGCTGTTTTTT.